Presented here are 5 T cell receptor beta chains from one specimen sequenced in a study of T-cell memory formation after mild COVID-19. TCRdb redid the calling of the 5' RACE reads with MiXCR, one entry per CDR3 protein. The sample lists roughly 140,000 distinct CDR3 sequences; 14% were seen once. Sequencing was carried out using PBMCs or a T cell subset sorted from them (not recorded which). The receptors were sampled from an adult woman who had mild COVID-19 (a few samples of this study predate the infection). Cell type and time point are not known.

J is TRBJ2-1 and V is TRBV21-1; TRBD2 is the table's D call, not checked against the DNA. TRBV21-1 is annotated as a pseudogene. This CDR3 region has 16 residues. The CDR3 region is CASSKARREANNEQFF. Written as DNA, the CDR3 is TGTGCCAGCAGCAAAGCGCGGCGGGAGGCCAACAATGAGCAGTTCTTC.

This clonotype was observed many times. The rearrangement uses TRBV4-3 and TRBJ2-3, with a tentative D call TRBD2 (5 bases). Trimming took off 1 base at V and 4 bases at J, with 18 bases between the two ends. The CDR3 extends over 17 amino acids. Germline CDR1 reads LGHNA; CDR2 reads YSLEER. DNA for the CDR3: TGCGCCAGCAGCCAAGGGGAATGGGAGTTAGGATCAGATACGCAGTATTTT. Its translation: CASSQGEWELGSDTQYF.

This sequence joins TRBV29-1 and TRBJ2-2; D is possibly TRBD1 (5 bases). The CDR3 runs 13 residues. Trimming removed 1 base at V and 6 bases at J, with 9 bases between. Germline V gene lookup returns CDR1 SQVTM and CDR2 ANQGSEA. The CDR3 DNA follows: TGCAGCGTTGAAGGGGGCCTTTCCGGGGAGCTGTTTTTT. Translation gives CSVEGGLSGELFF.

As for this clonotype: Sequence at one end of the junction differs from germline and may be a read error. The chain joins TRBV4-1 to TRBJ2-1, with 12 positions matching TRBD2. Germline CDR1 reads MGHRA; CDR2 reads YSYEKL. The CDR3 has 15 residues. The CDR3: CDSSTLAGGYNEQFF. The CDR3 nucleotides read TGCGACAGCAGTACACTAGCGGGGGGTTACAATGAGCAGTTCTTC.

This clonotype has ten or more counts. The genes are TRBV5-1 and TRBJ2-1; 11 bases fit TRBD2. Germline CDR1 reads SGHRS; CDR2 reads YFSETQ. The CDR3 is made up of 16 amino acids. After removal of 7 bases from V and 4 bases from J, the junction contained 10 bases not matched to a gene. In DNA form, the CDR3 reads TGCGCCAGCTTGGCCCCCCTAGCGGGGGGTTACAATGAGCAGTTCTTC. It translates to CASLAPLAGGYNEQFF.